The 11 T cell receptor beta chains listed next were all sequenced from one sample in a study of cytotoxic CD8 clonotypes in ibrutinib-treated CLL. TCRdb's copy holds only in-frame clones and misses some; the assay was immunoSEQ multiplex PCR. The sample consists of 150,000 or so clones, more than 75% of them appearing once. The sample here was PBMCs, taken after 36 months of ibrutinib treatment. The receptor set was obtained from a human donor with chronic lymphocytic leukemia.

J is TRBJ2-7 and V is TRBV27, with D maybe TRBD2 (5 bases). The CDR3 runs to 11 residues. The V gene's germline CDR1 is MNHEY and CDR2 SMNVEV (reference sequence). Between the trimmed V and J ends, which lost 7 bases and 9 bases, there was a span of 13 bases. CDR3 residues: CASTDGRVQYF. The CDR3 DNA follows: TGTGCCAGCACGGATGGGCGGGTGCAGTACTTC.

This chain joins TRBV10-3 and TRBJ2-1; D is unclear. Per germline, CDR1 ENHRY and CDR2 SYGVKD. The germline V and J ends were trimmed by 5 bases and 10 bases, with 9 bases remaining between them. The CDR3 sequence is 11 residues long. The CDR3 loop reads CAISYREEQFF. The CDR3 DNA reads TGTGCCATCAGTTACAGAGAGGAGCAGTTCTTC.

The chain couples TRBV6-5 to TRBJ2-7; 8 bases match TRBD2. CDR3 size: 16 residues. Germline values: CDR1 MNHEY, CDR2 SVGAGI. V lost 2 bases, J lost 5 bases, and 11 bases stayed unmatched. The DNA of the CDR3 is TGTGCCAGCAGTTACCAGAGTAGCGGGGTTGTCGACGAGCAGTACTTC. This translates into CASSYQSSGVVDEQYF.

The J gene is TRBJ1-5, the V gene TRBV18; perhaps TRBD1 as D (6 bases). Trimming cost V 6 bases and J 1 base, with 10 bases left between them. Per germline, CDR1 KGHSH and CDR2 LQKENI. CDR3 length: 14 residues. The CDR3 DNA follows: TGTGCCAGCTCCGGAGGGGGAAGCAATCAGCCCCAGCATTTT. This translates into CASSGGGSNQPQHF.

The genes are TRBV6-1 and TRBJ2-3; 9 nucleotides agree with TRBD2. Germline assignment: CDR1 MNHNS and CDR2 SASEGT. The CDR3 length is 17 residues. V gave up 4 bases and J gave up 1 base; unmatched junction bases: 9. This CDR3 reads CASSGVYSGRGTDTQYF. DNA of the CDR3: TGTGCCAGCAGTGGAGTCTATAGCGGGAGAGGCACAGATACGCAGTATTTT.

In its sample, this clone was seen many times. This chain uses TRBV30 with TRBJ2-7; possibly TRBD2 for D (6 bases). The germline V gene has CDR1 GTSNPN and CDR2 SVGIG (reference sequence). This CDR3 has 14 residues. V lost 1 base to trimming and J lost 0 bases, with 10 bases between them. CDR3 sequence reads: CAWSGLARSYEQYF. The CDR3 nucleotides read TGTGCCTGGAGTGGGCTAGCGCGCTCCTACGAGCAGTACTTC.

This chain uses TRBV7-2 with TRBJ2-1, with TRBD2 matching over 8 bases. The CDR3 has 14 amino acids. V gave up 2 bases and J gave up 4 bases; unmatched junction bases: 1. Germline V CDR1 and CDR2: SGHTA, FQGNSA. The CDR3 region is CASSLRLAYNEQFF. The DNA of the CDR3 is TGTGCCAGCAGCTTACGACTAGCGTACAATGAGCAGTTCTTC.

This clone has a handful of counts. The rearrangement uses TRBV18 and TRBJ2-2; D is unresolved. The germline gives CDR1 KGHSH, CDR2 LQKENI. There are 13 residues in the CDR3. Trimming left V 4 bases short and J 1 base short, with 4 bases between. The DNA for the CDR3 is TGTGCCAGCTCACTTCAGAACACCGGGGAGCTGTTTTTT. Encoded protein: CASSLQNTGELFF.

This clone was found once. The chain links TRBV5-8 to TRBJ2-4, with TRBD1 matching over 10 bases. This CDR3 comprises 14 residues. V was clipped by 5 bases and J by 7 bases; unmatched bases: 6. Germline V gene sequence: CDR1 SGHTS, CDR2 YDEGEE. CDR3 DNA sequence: TGTGCCAGCAGACCAAGGGACAGGGGTAACATTCAGTACTTC. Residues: CASRPRDRGNIQYF.

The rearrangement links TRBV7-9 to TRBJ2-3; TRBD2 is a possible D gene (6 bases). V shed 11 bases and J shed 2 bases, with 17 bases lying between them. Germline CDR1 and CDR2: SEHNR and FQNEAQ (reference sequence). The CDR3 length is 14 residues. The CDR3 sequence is CAHKGGVTTDTQYF. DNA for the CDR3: TGTGCCCACAAGGGCGGGGTGACCACAGATACGCAGTATTTT.

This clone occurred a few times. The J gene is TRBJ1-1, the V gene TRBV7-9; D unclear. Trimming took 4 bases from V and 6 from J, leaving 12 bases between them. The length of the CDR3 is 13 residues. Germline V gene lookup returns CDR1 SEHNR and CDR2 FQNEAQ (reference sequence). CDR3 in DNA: TGTGCCAGCAGCTCTGAACGACTGGCTGAAGCTTTCTTT. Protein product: CASSSERLAEAFF.